The sequence of this T cell receptor beta chain was determined in a study of blood T cell repertoires in COVID-19. Across the whole study: Sites across the United States, Italy and Spain contributed samples from acute and convalescent COVID-19. PBMCs, B-cell-depleted T cells, or T cells provided the cDNA or gDNA that made up the material.

In the source study's methods: Amplifying reference gene primers gave estimates of nucleated cell counts. TCRdb's table, derived via immunoSEQ multiplex PCR, lists solely in-frame clones and lacks some. V, J and clone size derive from that table, while D and trimming were established from the DNA sequence. This sample yields about 9,200 clones, of which about four fifths are seen a single time; over 7% belongs to the top ten. The V gene's germline CDR1 is LGHNA and CDR2 YNFKEQ. V lost 4 bases, J lost 5 bases, and 9 bases stayed unmatched. The CDR3 is 16 amino acids. The sequence came from a man between 65 and 85 years old with active COVID-19. The chain combines TRBV4-2 with TRBJ1-5; the match to TRBD1 covers 9 bases. Sequenced: peripheral blood. CDR3 coding DNA: TGTGCCAGCAGCCTAGATGCGGGACAGGGCTATCAGCCCCAGCATTTT. It is translated as CASSLDAGQGYQPQHF.